The 6 T cell receptor beta chains below were found in one sample sequenced in a study of T-cell reconstitution after alpha-beta-depleted transplantation in children. TCRbeta library preparation incorporated unique molecular identifiers. TCRdb reprocessed the PCR reads via MiXCR and lists one record per CDR3 protein. The sample holds around 250,000 distinct CDR3 sequences; 6.5% to 10% are singletons and the top ten take nearly 6.5%. Sample: PBMCs, mostly from graft donor cells, taken 180 days after TCRalphabeta/CD19-depleted stem cell transplant. The receptor source for this set is a male patient between 10 and 17 years old who had a stem cell transplant for acute lymphoblastic leukemia, so the T cells may come from the graft donor.

At least ten counts were recorded for this clonotype. The CDR3: CASSLQGANSPLHF. The DNA of the CDR3 is TGTGCCAGCAGTTTACAGGGGGCGAATTCACCCCTCCACTTT. The chain recombines TRBV12-3 or TRBV12-4 with TRBJ1-6, with 8 bases identical to TRBD1. J lost 7 bases, V lost 2 bases, and 1 base had no gene match. This CDR3 spans 14 amino acids.

The sample holds many counts of this clonotype. V gene TRBV7-2 combines with J gene TRBJ1-1, with a weak D call TRBD1 (6 bases). The germline CDR1 and CDR2 sequences are SGHTA and FQGNSA. The CDR3 is made up of 16 amino acids. Trimming removed 3 bases from V and 8 bases from J, with 22 bases in between. The CDR3 is CASSFLSDDYREEAFF. CDR3 in DNA: TGTGCCAGCAGCTTCCTCTCTGATGATTACAGGGAAGAAGCTTTCTTT.

At least ten counts were recorded for this clonotype. The genes are TRBV20-1 and TRBJ1-5, with a weak D call TRBD1 (6 bases). The V end lost 1 base, the J end lost 6 bases, and 19 bases lay between the germline ends. Germline V gene sequence: CDR1 DFQATT, CDR2 SNEGSKA (reference sequence). The CDR3 is 16 amino acids. CDR3 protein: CSARAWGRGIAQPQHF. DNA of the CDR3: TGCAGTGCTAGAGCCTGGGGCAGGGGAATTGCTCAGCCCCAGCATTTT.

This clonotype was detected many times. The V call is TRBV18, the J call TRBJ2-4; D not certain. The V end was cut by 2 bases, the J end by 0 bases, with 8 bases between. The CDR3 sequence is 15 residues long. Germline V gene lookup returns CDR1 KGHSH and CDR2 LQKENI. The CDR3 here is CASSPIRVAKNIQYF. CDR3 DNA: TGTGCCAGCTCACCAATTCGGGTAGCCAAAAACATTCAGTACTTC.

This clonotype showed up many times. The V gene is TRBV12-3 or TRBV12-4, the J gene TRBJ1-2; TRBD1 might be the D (5 bases). CDR3 length: 13 residues. Deletions cut 2 bases from V and 7 bases from J, with 11 bases between. DNA for the CDR3: TGTGCCAGCAGTTTAAAACATGGGGGTGGCTACACCTTC. Translating gives CASSLKHGGGYTF.

This clonotype was observed at least ten times. This chain links TRBV11-2 with TRBJ2-4, with 8 bases fitting TRBD1. The CDR3 has 18 residues. V was clipped by 2 bases and J by 3 bases; unmatched bases: 12. CDR1 SGHAT and CDR2 FQNNGV come from the germline V gene. CDR3 loop: CASSLLPKADRVKNIQYF. Written as DNA, the CDR3 is TGTGCCAGCAGCTTACTCCCTAAAGCGGACAGGGTCAAAAACATTCAGTACTTC.